A selection of T cell receptor beta chains follows, all from one sample in a study of STAT5B mutations in CD4+ large granular lymphocyte leukemia. Data came from immunoSEQ multiplex PCR; TCRdb stores just in-frame clones and leaves some out. The sample gives roughly 30,000 clones, more than 60% of which show up once; roughly 2.3% is in the top ten. Sequencing input: CD4+ T cells from blood buffy coats. All receptors derive from a human donor in good health. CDR3s include the opening cysteine and the closing phenylalanine or tryptophan. D genes are given only for firm matches. Clone size, where shown, is once, few, many, or a class for clones that have expanded.

v_call	d_call	j_call	clone_size	cdr3_length	cdr3_aa	cdr3_nt
TRBV29-1	TRBD1	TRBJ2-2	NA	13	CSALPGGGGELFF	TGCAGCGCGCTACCAGGGGGCGGCGGGGAGCTGTTTTTT
TRBV5-6	TRBD1	TRBJ2-6	NA	17	CASSPGQGSPGANVLTF	TGTGCCAGCAGCCCTGGACAGGGTTCTCCTGGGGCCAACGTCCTGACTTTC
TRBV19	NA	TRBJ1-2	NA	13	CASSIPRFYGYTF	TGTGCCAGTAGTATCCCCAGGTTCTATGGCTACACCTTC
TRBV9	NA	TRBJ1-6	NA	13	CASSSGNRSPLHF	TGTGCCAGCAGCTCAGGGAACCGCTCACCCCTCCACTTT
TRBV19	NA	TRBJ2-1	NA	13	CASSPGGRNKQFF	TGTGCCAGTAGTCCAGGTGGACGTAATAAGCAGTTCTTC
TRBV2	TRBD1	TRBJ2-2	NA	14	CASRDRISTGELFF	TGTGCCAGCAGGGACAGGATTTCCACCGGGGAGCTGTTTTTT
TRBV2	TRBD1	TRBJ2-7	NA	14	CASRPGTVAYEQYF	TGTGCCAGCAGACCCGGGACAGTAGCCTACGAGCAGTACTTC
TRBV6-1	TRBD1	TRBJ1-5	NA	13	CASSLGGGQPQHF	TGTGCCAGCAGCTTAGGGGGCGGGCAGCCCCAGCATTTT
TRBV11-2	TRBD1	TRBJ1-1	NA	15	CASSLAGTGVPEAFF	TGTGCCAGCAGCTTAGCAGGGACAGGGGTACCTGAAGCTTTCTTT
TRBV6-1	TRBD1	TRBJ1-1	NA	14	CASSEDRGRTEAFF	TGTGCCAGCAGTGAAGACAGGGGGAGGACTGAAGCTTTCTTT
TRBV5-1	NA	TRBJ1-1	NA	16	CASSPRGDPMNTEAFF	TGCGCCAGCAGCCCGAGGGGTGACCCAATGAACACTGAAGCTTTCTTT
TRBV5-1	NA	TRBJ1-1	NA	13	CASIGGMNTEAFF	TGCGCCAGCATTGGCGGAATGAACACTGAAGCTTTCTTT
TRBV7-9	NA	TRBJ1-6	once	14	CASSLVGEYSPLHF	TGTGCCAGCAGCTTAGTTGGGGAGTATTCACCCCTCCACTTT
TRBV6-1	TRBD1	TRBJ1-4	NA	17	CASSERGQLPTNEKLFF	TGTGCCAGCAGTGAACGGGGACAGCTCCCAACTAATGAAAAACTGTTTTTT
TRBV5-4	NA	TRBJ2-7	NA	12	CASSLGDYEQYF	TGTGCCAGCAGCTTGGGGGACTACGAGCAGTACTTC
TRBV10-2	TRBD1	TRBJ2-1	NA	14	CASSGQGGSGEQFF	TGCGCCAGCAGCGGACAGGGGGGTTCCGGTGAGCAGTTCTTC
TRBV30	TRBD2	TRBJ2-5	NA	13	CAWSFREGPTQYF	TGTGCCTGGAGTTTCAGGGAGGGCCCGACCCAGTACTTC
TRBV6-6	TRBD1	TRBJ1-4	NA	13	CATGTGGSEKLFF	TGTGCCACCGGGACAGGGGGCTCAGAAAAACTGTTTTTT
TRBV19	NA	TRBJ2-3	NA	13	CASSTRPSDTQYF	TGTGCCAGTAGTACCCGACCCTCCGATACGCAGTATTTT
TRBV9	NA	TRBJ2-2	NA	14	CASTRQDHTGELFF	TGTGCCAGCACCAGACAGGACCACACCGGGGAGCTGTTTTTT
TRBV5-4	TRBD1	TRBJ1-1	once	16	CASSALDRGGHTEAFF	TGTGCCAGCAGCGCCCTGGACAGGGGAGGTCACACTGAAGCTTTCTTT
TRBV6-5	NA	TRBJ1-2	NA	8	CASTPGYF	TGTGCCAGCACCCCGGGTTACTTC
TRBV10-3	TRBD1	TRBJ1-1	NA	15	CAISGPGQGVTEAFF	TGTGCCATCAGCGGTCCGGGACAGGGAGTCACTGAAGCTTTCTTT
TRBV9	NA	TRBJ2-3	few	16	CASSVGRNLGTDTQYF	TGTGCCAGCAGCGTAGGGCGGAACCTTGGCACAGATACGCAGTATTTT
TRBV27	TRBD1	TRBJ1-1	NA	16	CATLERGRQINTEAFF	TGTGCCACCCTAGAGAGGGGGCGACAGATTAACACTGAAGCTTTCTTT
TRBV5-8	TRBD2	TRBJ2-1	NA	15	CASSRGLAGDDEQFF	TGTGCCAGCAGCCGCGGACTAGCGGGAGACGATGAGCAGTTCTTC
TRBV10-2	NA	TRBJ1-1	NA	13	CASSELGGTEAFF	TGCGCCAGCAGTGAGTTGGGGGGAACTGAAGCTTTCTTT
TRBV6-6	NA	TRBJ2-7	NA	14	CASILSAPSYEQYF	TGTGCCAGCATCCTATCCGCGCCCTCCTACGAGCAGTACTTC
TRBV6-5	NA	TRBJ2-7	NA	13	CASSRDRKGEQYF	TGTGCCAGCAGTCGTGACAGGAAGGGCGAGCAGTACTTC
TRBV30	NA	TRBJ1-4	NA	16	CAWSSRELGTNEKLFF	TGTGCCTGGAGTTCTCGGGAGTTGGGCACTAATGAAAAACTGTTTTTT
TRBV2	TRBD1	TRBJ1-1	NA	16	CASSEGRAGTDTEAFF	TGTGCCAGCAGTGAAGGCCGAGCCGGGACAGACACTGAAGCTTTCTTT
TRBV2	NA	TRBJ1-4	NA	15	CASSVDGATNEKLFF	TGTGCCAGCAGTGTCGACGGAGCAACTAATGAAAAACTGTTTTTT